One and the same sample provided the 5 T cell receptor beta chains below, sequenced in a study of PD-1 blockade in classical Hodgkin lymphoma. TCRdb keeps only in-frame clones here, not all; method: immunoSEQ multiplex PCR. This sample has about 150,000 clones, with 78% found just once. Relapses following autologous stem cell transplantation were seen in all patients, with brentuximab vedotin exposure varying. The material sequenced was peripheral blood mononuclear cells (PBMCs), taken before the second cycle of nivolumab. All receptors come from a human donor with classical Hodgkin lymphoma.

The CDR3 sequence: CASRGQESYGYTF. The CDR3, as DNA: TGTGCCAGCAGAGGACAGGAGAGCTATGGCTACACCTTC. The rearrangement links TRBV7-9 to TRBJ1-2; 7 nucleotides line up with TRBD1. From germline, CDR1 is SEHNR and CDR2 FQNEAQ (reference sequence). The CDR3 is made up of 13 amino acids. The junction had 5 bases not matched to a gene; V was cut back by 6 bases and J by 4 bases.

The chain has TRBV5-1 and TRBJ2-7; D ambiguous. Per germline, CDR1 SGHRS and CDR2 YFSETQ. The V end lost 3 bases, the J end lost 5 bases, and 15 bases lay between the germline ends. This CDR3 has 14 residues. CDR3 sequence reads: CASSYETASHEQYF. The CDR3 region has the DNA TGCGCCAGCAGCTATGAGACCGCGAGCCACGAGCAGTACTTC.

This clone was counted once. The chain couples TRBV6-5 to TRBJ1-2; D possibly corresponds to TRBD1 (6 bases). The CDR3 totals 13 residues. Germline lookup yields CDR1 MNHEY and CDR2 SVGAGI. V lost 5 bases and J lost 8, with 15 bases in between. The CDR3 here is CASSLQGWRGYTF. CDR3 DNA: TGTGCCAGCAGTCTACAGGGATGGAGGGGCTACACCTTC.

The chain joins TRBV7-3 to TRBJ2-1; 7 bases are a match to TRBD2. V shed 4 bases and J 6 bases; nucleotides not matched to a gene: 18. Germline V gene lookup returns CDR1 SGHTA and CDR2 FQGTGA. The CDR3 contains 18 residues. CDR3 in DNA: TGTGCCAGCAGCTCGCTGGGCGGCGGGAGCGTCCCTCGCAATGAGCAGTTCTTC. Translating it yields CASSSLGGGSVPRNEQFF.

At least ten counts were recorded for this clone. The V gene is TRBV7-6, the J gene TRBJ2-3; possibly TRBD2 for D (7 bases). The V end lost 4 bases, the J end lost 1 base, and 9 bases lay between the germline ends. The germline CDR1 and CDR2 sequences are SGHVS and FNYEAQ. There are 14 residues in the CDR3. CDR3 coding DNA: TGTGCCAGCAGCTCGGGGGGCGGCACAGATACGCAGTATTTT. Its translation: CASSSGGGTDTQYF.